This T cell receptor beta chain stems from a study of T cell repertoires in aging, cancer and after chemotherapy. Study information: Repeat sampling of healthy donors over several months to years showed clear clonal overlap. Some 10 million TCR reads were in the whole dataset. Whole-study findings and limits: In each cancer cohort, median generation probability increased across chemotherapy, suggesting thymic output rebounded. In cancer patients, declining TCR diversity with age involved lost richness and lost evenness.

V was shortened by 8 bases and J by 7 bases, with 15 bases between the two germline ends. Germline V gives CDR1 MNHEY, CDR2 SVGAGI. This CDR3 is 13 amino acids long. TCR beta rearrangements were amplified from peripheral blood genomic DNA. This clonotype has just one count. Its antigen is not known. A clone one base away is much larger, so this may be a read error. Multiplex touch-down PCR with TRB-A/B primers amplified rearranged V-D-J TRB sequences. From the multiplex PCR reads, TCRdb called clonotypes with MiXCR, one entry per CDR3 protein. The table has around 10,000 distinct CDR3 sequences, around a third seen once.

This TCR derives from a human donor in good health. The donor label of this sample is uncertain. The sequenced sample was blood. V and J are TRBV6-5 and TRBJ2-1; D may be TRBD2 (5 bases). CDR3 bases: TGTGCCAGCGGGAGAGGAGACGTGAATGAGCAGTTCTTC. Amino acids: CASGRGDVNEQFF.